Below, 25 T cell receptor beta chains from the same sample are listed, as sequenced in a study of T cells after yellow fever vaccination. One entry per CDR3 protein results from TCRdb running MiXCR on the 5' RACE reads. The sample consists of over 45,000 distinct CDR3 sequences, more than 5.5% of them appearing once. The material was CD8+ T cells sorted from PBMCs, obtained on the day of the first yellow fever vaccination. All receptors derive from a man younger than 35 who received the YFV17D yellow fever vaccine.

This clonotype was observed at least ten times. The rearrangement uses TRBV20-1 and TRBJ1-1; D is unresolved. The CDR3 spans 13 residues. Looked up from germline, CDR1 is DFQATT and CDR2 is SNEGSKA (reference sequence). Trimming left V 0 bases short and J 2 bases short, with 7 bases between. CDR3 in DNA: TGCAGTGCTAGAGATCGGGTTAACACTGAAGCTTTCTTT. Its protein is CSARDRVNTEAFF.

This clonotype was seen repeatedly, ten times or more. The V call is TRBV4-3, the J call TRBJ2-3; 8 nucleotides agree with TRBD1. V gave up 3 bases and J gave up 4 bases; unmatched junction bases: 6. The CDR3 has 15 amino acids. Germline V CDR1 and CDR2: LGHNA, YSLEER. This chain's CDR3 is CASSHRQGQADTQYF. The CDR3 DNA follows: TGCGCCAGCAGCCATAGACAGGGGCAGGCAGATACGCAGTATTTT.

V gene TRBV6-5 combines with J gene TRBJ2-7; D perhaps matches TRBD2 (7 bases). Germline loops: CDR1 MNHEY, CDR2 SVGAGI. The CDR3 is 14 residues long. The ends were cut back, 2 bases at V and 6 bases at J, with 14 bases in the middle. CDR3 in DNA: TGTGCCAGCAGTTACGCGGCGGGGGCATTCGAGCAGTACTTC. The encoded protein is CASSYAAGAFEQYF.

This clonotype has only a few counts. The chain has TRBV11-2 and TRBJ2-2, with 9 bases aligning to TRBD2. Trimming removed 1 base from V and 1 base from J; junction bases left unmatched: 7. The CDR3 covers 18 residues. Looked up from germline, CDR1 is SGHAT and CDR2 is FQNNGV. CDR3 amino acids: CASSLGPLLAGNTGELFF. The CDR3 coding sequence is TGTGCCAGCAGCTTAGGTCCCTTACTAGCGGGGAACACCGGGGAGCTGTTTTTT. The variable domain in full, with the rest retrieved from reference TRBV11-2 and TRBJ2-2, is EAGVAQSPRYKIIEKRQSVAFWCNPISGHATLYWYQQILGQGPKLLIQFQNNGVVDDSQLPKDRFSAERLKGVDSTLKIQPAKLEDSAVYLCASSLGPLLAGNTGELFFGEGSRLTVL.

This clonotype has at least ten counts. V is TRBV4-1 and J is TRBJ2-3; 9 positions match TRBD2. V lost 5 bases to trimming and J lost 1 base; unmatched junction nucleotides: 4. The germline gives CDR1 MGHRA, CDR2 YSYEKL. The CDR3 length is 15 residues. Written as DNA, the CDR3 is TGCGCCAGCAGCGTTTCTAGCGGGGGCACAGATACGCAGTATTTT. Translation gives CASSVSSGGTDTQYF.

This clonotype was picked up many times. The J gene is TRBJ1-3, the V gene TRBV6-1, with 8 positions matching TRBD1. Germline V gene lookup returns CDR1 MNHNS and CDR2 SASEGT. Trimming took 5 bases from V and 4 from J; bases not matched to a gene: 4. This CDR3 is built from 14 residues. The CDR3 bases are TGTGCCAGCAGTCAGGGGGCGGAAGGAAACACCATATATTTT. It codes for CASSQGAEGNTIYF.

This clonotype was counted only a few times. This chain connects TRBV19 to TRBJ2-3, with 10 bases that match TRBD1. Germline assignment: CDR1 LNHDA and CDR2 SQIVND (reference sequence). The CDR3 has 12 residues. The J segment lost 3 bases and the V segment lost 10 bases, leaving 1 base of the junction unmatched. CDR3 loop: CATGQGTDTQYF. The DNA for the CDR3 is TGTGCCACGGGACAGGGGACAGATACGCAGTATTTT.

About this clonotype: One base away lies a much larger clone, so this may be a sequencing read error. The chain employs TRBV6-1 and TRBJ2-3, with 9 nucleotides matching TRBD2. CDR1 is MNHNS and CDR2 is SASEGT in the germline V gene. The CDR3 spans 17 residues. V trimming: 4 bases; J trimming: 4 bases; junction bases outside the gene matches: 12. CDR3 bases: TGTGCCAGCAGTGTCGGGACTGGCGGGGGGGCTGCAGATACGCAGTATTTT. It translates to CASSVGTGGGAADTQYF.

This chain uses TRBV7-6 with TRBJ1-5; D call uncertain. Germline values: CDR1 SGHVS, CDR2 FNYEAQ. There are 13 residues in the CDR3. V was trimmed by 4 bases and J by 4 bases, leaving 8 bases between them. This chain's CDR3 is CASSSGGNQPQHF. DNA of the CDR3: TGTGCCAGCAGCTCCGGAGGGAATCAGCCCCAGCATTTT.

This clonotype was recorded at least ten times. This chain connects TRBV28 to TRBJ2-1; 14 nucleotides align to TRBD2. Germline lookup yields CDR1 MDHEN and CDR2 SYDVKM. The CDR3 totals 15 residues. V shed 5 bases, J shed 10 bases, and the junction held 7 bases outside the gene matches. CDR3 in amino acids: CASSMTSGGAVEQFF. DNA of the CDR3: TGTGCCAGCAGTATGACTAGCGGGGGGGCCGTCGAGCAGTTCTTC.

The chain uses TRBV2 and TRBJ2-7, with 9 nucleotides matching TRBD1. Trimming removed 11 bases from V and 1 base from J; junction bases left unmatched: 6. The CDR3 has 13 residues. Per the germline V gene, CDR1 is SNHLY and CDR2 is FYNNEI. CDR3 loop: CAGQGTFSYEQYF. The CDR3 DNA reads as TGTGCCGGACAGGGGACCTTTTCCTACGAGCAGTACTTC. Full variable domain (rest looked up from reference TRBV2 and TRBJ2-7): EPEVTQTPSHQVTQMGQEVILRCVPISNHLYFYWYRQILGQKVEFLVSFYNNEISEKSEIFDDQFSVERPDGSNFTLKIRSTKLEDSAMYFCAGQGTFSYEQYFGPGTRLTVT.

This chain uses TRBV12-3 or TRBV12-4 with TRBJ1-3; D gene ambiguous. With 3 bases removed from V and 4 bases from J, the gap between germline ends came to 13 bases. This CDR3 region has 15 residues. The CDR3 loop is CASSFIQARGNTIYF. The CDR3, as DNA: TGTGCCAGCAGTTTTATCCAGGCGCGGGGAAACACCATATATTTT.

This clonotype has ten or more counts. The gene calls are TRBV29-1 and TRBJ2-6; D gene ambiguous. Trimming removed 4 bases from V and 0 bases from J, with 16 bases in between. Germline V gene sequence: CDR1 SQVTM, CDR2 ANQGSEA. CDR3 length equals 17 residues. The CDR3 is CSVALGMKVSGANVLTF. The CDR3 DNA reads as TGCAGCGTTGCTTTAGGAATGAAGGTCTCTGGGGCCAACGTCCTGACTTTC.

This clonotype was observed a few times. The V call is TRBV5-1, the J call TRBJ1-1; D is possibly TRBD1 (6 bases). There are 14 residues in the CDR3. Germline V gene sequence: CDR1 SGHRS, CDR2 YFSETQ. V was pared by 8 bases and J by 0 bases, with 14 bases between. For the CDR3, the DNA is TGCGCCAGTCGAACAGGGAATATGAACACTGAAGCTTTCTTT. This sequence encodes CASRTGNMNTEAFF.

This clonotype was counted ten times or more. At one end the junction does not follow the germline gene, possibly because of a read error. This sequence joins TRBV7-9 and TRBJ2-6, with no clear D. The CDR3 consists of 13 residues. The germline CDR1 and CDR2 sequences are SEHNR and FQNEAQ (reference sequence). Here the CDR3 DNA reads TGCGCCAGCAGCCCCTCGGGGGCCAACGTCCTGACTTTC. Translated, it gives CASSPSGANVLTF.

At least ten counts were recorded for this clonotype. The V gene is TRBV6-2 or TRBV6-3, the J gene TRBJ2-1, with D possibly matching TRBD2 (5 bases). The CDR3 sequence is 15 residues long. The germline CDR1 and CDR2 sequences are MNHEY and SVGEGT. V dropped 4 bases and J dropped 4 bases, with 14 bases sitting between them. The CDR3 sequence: CASSSPEVGYNEQFF. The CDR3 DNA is TGTGCCAGCAGTTCTCCGGAGGTTGGGTACAATGAGCAGTTCTTC.

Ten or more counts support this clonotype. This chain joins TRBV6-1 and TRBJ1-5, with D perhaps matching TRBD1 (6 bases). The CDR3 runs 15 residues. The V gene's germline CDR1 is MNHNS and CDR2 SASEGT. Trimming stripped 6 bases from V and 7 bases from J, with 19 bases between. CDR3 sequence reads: CASRGGRGPRQPQHF. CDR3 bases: TGTGCCAGCAGAGGGGGACGCGGGCCCCGCCAGCCCCAGCATTTT.

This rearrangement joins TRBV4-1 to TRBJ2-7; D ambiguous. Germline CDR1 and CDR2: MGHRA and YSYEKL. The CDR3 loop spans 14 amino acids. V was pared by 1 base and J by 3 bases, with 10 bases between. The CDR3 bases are TGCGCCAGCAGCCAAGTATCAGGAAGCTACGAGCAGTACTTC. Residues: CASSQVSGSYEQYF.

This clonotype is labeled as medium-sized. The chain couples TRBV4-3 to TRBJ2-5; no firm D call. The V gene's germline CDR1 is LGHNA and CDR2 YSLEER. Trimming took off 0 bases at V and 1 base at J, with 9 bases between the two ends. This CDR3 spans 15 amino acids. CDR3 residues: CASSQDVGLQETQYF. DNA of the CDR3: TGCGCCAGCAGCCAAGATGTGGGCCTCCAAGAGACCCAGTACTTC.

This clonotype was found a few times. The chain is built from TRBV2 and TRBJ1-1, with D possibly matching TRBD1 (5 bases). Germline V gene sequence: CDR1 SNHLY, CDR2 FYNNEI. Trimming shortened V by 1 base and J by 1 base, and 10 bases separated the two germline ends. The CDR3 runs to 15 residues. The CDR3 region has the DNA TGTGCCAGCAGTGAAGGGGGACTGGGGAACACTGAAGCTTTCTTT. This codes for CASSEGGLGNTEAFF.

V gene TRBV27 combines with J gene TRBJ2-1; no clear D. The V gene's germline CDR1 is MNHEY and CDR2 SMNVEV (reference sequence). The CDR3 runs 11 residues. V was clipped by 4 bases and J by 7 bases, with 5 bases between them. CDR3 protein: CASSSLNEQFF. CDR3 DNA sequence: TGTGCCAGCAGTTCCCTTAATGAGCAGTTCTTC.

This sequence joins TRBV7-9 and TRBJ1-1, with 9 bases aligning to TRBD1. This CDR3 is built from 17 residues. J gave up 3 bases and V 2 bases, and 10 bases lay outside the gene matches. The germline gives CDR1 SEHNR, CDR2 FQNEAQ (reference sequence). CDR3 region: CASSLWPIQGADTEAFF. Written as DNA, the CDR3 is TGTGCCAGCAGCTTATGGCCCATACAGGGGGCTGACACTGAAGCTTTCTTT.

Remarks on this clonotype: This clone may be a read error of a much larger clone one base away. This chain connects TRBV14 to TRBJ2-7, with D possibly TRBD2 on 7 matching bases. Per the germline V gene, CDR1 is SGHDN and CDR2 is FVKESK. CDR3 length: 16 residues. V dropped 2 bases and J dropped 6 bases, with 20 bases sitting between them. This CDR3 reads CASSQIRGGPTGEQYF. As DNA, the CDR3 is TGTGCCAGCAGCCAAATTCGCGGGGGCCCGACGGGCGAGCAGTACTTC.

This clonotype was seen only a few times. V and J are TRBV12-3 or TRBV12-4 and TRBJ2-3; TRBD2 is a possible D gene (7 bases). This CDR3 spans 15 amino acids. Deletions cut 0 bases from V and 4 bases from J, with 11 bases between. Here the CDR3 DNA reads TGTGCCAGCAGTTTAGCGGGGGGGCGCTCAGATACGCAGTATTTT. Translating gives CASSLAGGRSDTQYF.

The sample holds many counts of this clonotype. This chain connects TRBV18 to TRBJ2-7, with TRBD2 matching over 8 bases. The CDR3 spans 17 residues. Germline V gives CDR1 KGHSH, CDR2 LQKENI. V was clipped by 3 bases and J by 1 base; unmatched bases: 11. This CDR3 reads CASSPVGSGGSSYEQYF. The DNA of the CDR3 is TGTGCCAGCTCACCCGTTGGGAGCGGGGGTTCTTCCTACGAGCAGTACTTC.